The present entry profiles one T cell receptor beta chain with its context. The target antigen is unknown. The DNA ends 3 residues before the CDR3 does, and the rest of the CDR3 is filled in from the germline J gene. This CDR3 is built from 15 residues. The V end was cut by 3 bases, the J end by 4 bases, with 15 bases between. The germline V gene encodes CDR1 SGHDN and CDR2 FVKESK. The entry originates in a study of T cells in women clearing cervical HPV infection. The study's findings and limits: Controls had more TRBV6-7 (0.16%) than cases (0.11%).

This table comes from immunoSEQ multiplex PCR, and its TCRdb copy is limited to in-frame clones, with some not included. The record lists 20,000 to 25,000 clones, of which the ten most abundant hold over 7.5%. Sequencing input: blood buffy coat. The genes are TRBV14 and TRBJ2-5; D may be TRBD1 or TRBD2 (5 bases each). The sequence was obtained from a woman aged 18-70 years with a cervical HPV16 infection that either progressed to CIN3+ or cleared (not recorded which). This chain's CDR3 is CASSQAPEGSETQYF. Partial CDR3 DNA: TGTGCCAGCAGCCAGGCTCCTGAGGGGTCAGAGACC.